This TCR beta chain was retrieved from a study of blood T cell repertoires in COVID-19. Study-level background: Sites in the United States, Italy and Spain provided acute and convalescent COVID-19 samples.

Germline V CDR1 and CDR2: SGHVS, FNYEAQ. There are 15 residues in the CDR3. The trim removed 1 base at V and 3 bases at J, leaving 2 bases unmatched. Grouping used clinical history reported by participants in a survey and questionnaire. Methods used by the authors: Nucleated cell number was recorded as an estimate derived from reference gene primer amplification. Libraries were prepared by immunoSEQ multiplex PCR; TCRdb keeps only in-frame clonotypes and omits some of them. V and J calls and clone size are copied from that table; D and trimming were computed from the DNA. The top ten hold under 0.85% of the sample, which has 150,000 to 200,000 clones, 75% to 90% seen once.

V usage is TRBV7-6 and J usage is TRBJ2-1, with 8 nucleotides matching TRBD2. This receptor was identified in a young woman who had recovered from COVID-19. The sample consisted of PBMCs or T cells enriched from blood (not recorded which). CDR3 DNA: TGTGCCAGCAGCTTAGATGGGACTAGCTACAATGAGCAGTTCTTC. Its protein product is CASSLDGTSYNEQFF. The whole variable domain, remainder taken from reference TRBV7-6 and TRBJ2-1, is GAGVSQSPRYKVTKRGQDVALRCDPISGHVSLYWYRQALGQGPEFLTYFNYEAQQDKSGLPNDRFSAERPEGSISTLTIQRTEQRDSAMYRCASSLDGTSYNEQFFGPGTRLTVL.